These 5 T cell receptor beta chains came from one sample sequenced in a study of shared clonotypes between healthy human individuals. Only CD45RO-negative cells positively selected for CCR7 counted as naive CD8 cells, so terminally differentiated effector memory CD45RA+ cells were excluded. TCRdb's table, derived via immunoSEQ multiplex PCR, lists solely in-frame clones and lacks some. The sample holds some 1,900,000 clones, over 85% seen once. Sequenced: naive CD8+ T cells sorted from blood. Receptors were obtained from a man aged 18 to 30 in good health.

The V gene is TRBV4-3, the J gene TRBJ1-2; D is unclear. CDR3 length: 16 residues. CDR1 LGHNA and CDR2 YSLEER come from the germline V gene. V was trimmed by 0 bases and J by 4 bases, leaving 15 bases between them. CDR3 DNA sequence: TGCGCCAGCAGCCAAGATGGCACCGACCCCCCCTATGGCTACACCTTC. Protein product: CASSQDGTDPPYGYTF.

V is TRBV30 and J is TRBJ2-7; 10 bases align to TRBD1. The V gene's germline CDR1 is GTSNPN and CDR2 SVGIG (reference sequence). There are 14 residues in the CDR3. The J segment lost 3 bases and the V segment lost 6 bases, leaving 8 bases of the junction unmatched. CDR3 in amino acids: CACLRTGGGYEQYF. As DNA, the CDR3 is TGTGCCTGCCTTAGGACAGGGGGTGGCTACGAGCAGTACTTC.

Concerning this clone: The sample holds other DNA sequences that translate to the same CDR3. The chain has TRBV27 and TRBJ2-7; D is uncertain. V lost 5 bases and J lost 3, with 11 bases in between. In germline, CDR1 is MNHEY, CDR2 SMNVEV (reference sequence). This CDR3 contains 13 residues. The CDR3 loop is CASSLLDGYEQYF. The CDR3 nucleotides read TGTGCCAGCAGTCTCTTAGACGGCTACGAGCAGTACTTC.

The rearrangement links TRBV18 to TRBJ2-7, with 10 bases fitting TRBD1. In germline, CDR1 is KGHSH, CDR2 LQKENI. J gave up 5 bases and V 8 bases, and 6 bases lay outside the gene matches. This CDR3 comprises 13 residues. Written as DNA, the CDR3 is TGTGCCAGCACCCGGGACAGGGGCCACGAGCAGTACTTC. Its protein product is CASTRDRGHEQYF.

To note about this clone: Other DNA sequences from this sample encode an identical CDR3 as well. The V call is TRBV5-1, the J call TRBJ2-7; 9 bases match TRBD1. V lost 2 bases and J lost 4; bases outside the gene matches: 1. CDR3 size: 13 residues. Looked up from germline, CDR1 is SGHRS and CDR2 is YFSETQ. The DNA of the CDR3 is TGCGCCAGCAGCTTCGGGACAGGGTACGAGCAGTACTTC. Translating gives CASSFGTGYEQYF. The whole variable domain, remainder taken from reference TRBV5-1 and TRBJ2-7, is KAGVTQTPRYLIKTRGQQVTLSCSPISGHRSVSWYQQTPGQGLQFLFEYFSETQRNKGNFPGRFSGRQFSNSRSEMNVSTLELGDSALYLCASSFGTGYEQYFGPGTRLTVT.